This T cell receptor beta chain was obtained from a study of cytomegalovirus exposure and HLA in healthy donors. Trimming took 5 bases from V and 8 from J; bases not matched to a gene: 11. CDR1 and CDR2 from the germline V gene are MNHEY and SMNVEV (reference sequence). The CDR3 covers 14 residues. 60 Vbeta and 13 Jbeta primers were used in PCR. Profiled with immunoSEQ multiplex PCR; TCRdb holds only in-frame clones, not every one. The sample has under 200,000 clones; 73% are singletons. Note on this clone: Its antigen is as yet unknown.

Overall study findings and caveats: The authors assumed roughly uniform sequencing depth across donors for presence/absence analyses.

This sequence was found in a woman younger than 30 in good health and CMV-seropositive. Material for sequencing was PBMCs. The J gene is TRBJ1-2, the V gene TRBV27, with 7 bases that match TRBD1. The CDR3 sequence: CASSLGQSPRGYTF. In DNA, the CDR3 is TGTGCCAGCAGTCTGGGACAGTCACCTCGAGGCTACACCTTC.